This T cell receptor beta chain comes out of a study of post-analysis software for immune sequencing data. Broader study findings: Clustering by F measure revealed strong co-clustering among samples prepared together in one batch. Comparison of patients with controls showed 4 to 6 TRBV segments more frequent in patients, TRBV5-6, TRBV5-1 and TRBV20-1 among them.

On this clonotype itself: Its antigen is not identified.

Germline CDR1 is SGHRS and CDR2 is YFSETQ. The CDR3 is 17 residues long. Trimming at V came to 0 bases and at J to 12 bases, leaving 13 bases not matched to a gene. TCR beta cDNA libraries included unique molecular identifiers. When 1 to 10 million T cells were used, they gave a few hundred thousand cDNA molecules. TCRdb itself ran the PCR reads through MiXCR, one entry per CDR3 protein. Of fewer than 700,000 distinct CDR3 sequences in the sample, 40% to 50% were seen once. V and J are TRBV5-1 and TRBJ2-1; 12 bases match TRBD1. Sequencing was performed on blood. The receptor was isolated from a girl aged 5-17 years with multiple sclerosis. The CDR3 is CASSLAGTGGADRGQFF. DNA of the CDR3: TGCGCCAGCAGCTTGGCCGGGACAGGGGGCGCGGATAGAGGGCAGTTCTTC.